This T cell receptor (beta chain) was recovered during a study of blood T cells in healthy people across ages. Whole-study results and caveats: Both naive CD4+ cell counts and diversity were greater in long-lived donors than in aged donors. Age brought a roughly linear fall in TCR beta diversity measured per million T cells.

Trimming took off 0 bases at V and 2 bases at J, with 21 bases between the two ends. In germline, CDR1 is SGHRS, CDR2 YFSETQ. This CDR3 region has 18 residues. Many counts were recorded for this clonotype. The antigen remains undetermined. PCR was performed a second time for 7 to 11 cycles using a sample-barcoded 5' primer and a J-beta primer mix. MiXCR, applied by TCRdb to the 5' RACE reads, yields one record per CDR3 protein. The sample has some 710,000 distinct CDR3 sequences, 46% seen once; the top ten hold around 18%. The donors, aged roughly 6 to 90, were healthy Caucasians from Russia. Total RNA extracted from each sample amounted to at least 5.5 micrograms.

The origin of this receptor is an elderly man in good health. The sample comprised blood. The chain combines TRBV5-1 with TRBJ2-7; the D is unclear. The CDR3 spells CASSLAPAPSSFTYEQYF. The CDR3 bases are TGCGCCAGCAGCTTGGCCCCCGCTCCGAGCTCTTTCACCTACGAGCAGTACTTC.